This is a list of T cell receptor beta chains from one sample in a study of T cell repertoires in cytomegalovirus infection. Their cognate antigens are unknown. A single record per CDR3 protein comes from TCRdb applying MiXCR to the reads. This table holds fewer than 850,000 distinct CDR3 sequences, 25% to 35% found once. The sample here was cultured CD8+ T cells from PBMCs, taken from culture after CMV antigen stimulation. The receptors shown here come from a human donor in good health (CMV status not recorded). Some clones in this sample may be carry-over from other donors' samples. The conserved cysteine and the conserved F or W are not part of the CDR3 here. Each record gives: J gene, V gene, CDR3 protein.

>TRBJ2-5|TRBV7-9
ASSVRDRGSETQY
>TRBJ1-1|TRBV5-1
ASSATGANTEAF
>TRBJ2-5|TRBV7-9
ASSLAGGAETQY
>TRBJ2-7|TRBV24-1
ATAPRDREYEQY
>TRBJ1-6|TRBV11-2
ASSFWDSSYNSPLH
>TRBJ2-5|TRBV28
VSSDSAIQETQY
>TRBJ1-5|TRBV7-2
ASSFGTFVGRPQH
>TRBJ2-3|TRBV27
ASSPAGGGASDTQY
>TRBJ1-2|TRBV4-1
ASSQDETGARYGYT
>TRBJ1-1|TRBV11-2
ASSLARTGAWDTEAF
>TRBJ1-1|TRBV7-9
ASSPPEKTEAF
>TRBJ2-5|TRBV7-9
ASSTPLAGETQY
>TRBJ2-7|TRBV7-9
ASSLWSRDRDYEQY
>TRBJ2-5|TRBV15
ATSSRTGEETQY
>TRBJ2-7|TRBV5-8
ASSYGTGWDEQY
>TRBJ1-1|TRBV4-1
ASSLRSLGAVTEAF
>TRBJ2-3|TRBV12-3/TRBV12-4
ASRTPLPTDTQY
>TRBJ2-2|TRBV7-8
ASSLPGAYTGELF
>TRBJ1-6|TRBV25-1
ASSEYETGDSPLH
>TRBJ1-5|TRBV27
ASSSYVGSKEPQH
>TRBJ2-5|TRBV11-2
ASSPGLAGTLYQETQY
>TRBJ2-7|TRBV7-6
ASSRGDRDYEQY
>TRBJ2-3|TRBV7-9
ASSSREWKTDTQY
>TRBJ2-7|TRBV7-9
ASSSAGTGQGYEQY
>TRBJ2-2|TRBV9
ASSVGGGANTGELF
>TRBJ2-3|TRBV7-2
ASSPPTDTQY
>TRBJ2-3|TRBV4-2
ASSTPPGDTQY
>TRBJ2-3|TRBV6-2/TRBV6-3
ASSYVPTDTQY
>TRBJ2-3|TRBV9
ASSVGTSGTTDTQY
>TRBJ1-1|TRBV6-1
ASSEAPGTPDTEAF
>TRBJ2-3|TRBV2
ASSEGAGEFTDTQY
>TRBJ2-7|TRBV12-3/TRBV12-4
ASSLASPVSYEQY
>TRBJ2-3|TRBV28
ASSLRVQVRTQY
>TRBJ2-1|TRBV11-2
ASSLDEGWASGGGRTYNEQF
>TRBJ1-2|TRBV20-1
SPLVRSGYT
>TRBJ1-1|TRBV19
ASSIVGPNTEAF
>TRBJ2-4|TRBV7-2
ASSLTGGYRNIQY
>TRBJ1-1|TRBV12-3/TRBV12-4
ASSPGTVIPGEAF
>TRBJ2-2|TRBV20-1
SARASDIPGELF
>TRBJ2-2|TRBV12-3/TRBV12-4
ASSFWTSANTGELF
>TRBJ2-3|TRBV11-3
ASSLRDRGIDTQY
>TRBJ2-3|TRBV5-4
ASSLVGSTTDTQY
>TRBJ2-1|TRBV4-1
ASSQDSNTGSPNEQF
>TRBJ2-3|TRBV12-3/TRBV12-4
AIPLGGGLTDTQY
>TRBJ2-5|TRBV2
ANLAGGPAETQY
>TRBJ2-2|TRBV6-5
ASSYMGPTNTGELF
>TRBJ2-4|TRBV27
ASRSRGGKNIQY
>TRBJ1-6|TRBV4-1
ASSQETRVGSPLH
>TRBJ1-6|TRBV27
ASSLSSGSPLH
>TRBJ2-1|TRBV2
ASYLVVDNEQF
>TRBJ1-1|TRBV7-6
ASSLAKTGNTEAF
>TRBJ2-2|TRBV6-2/TRBV6-3
ASSYPEIYSTGELF
>TRBJ2-2|TRBV24-1
ATSPGVNTGELF
>TRBJ1-2|TRBV6-1
ASSDGSPEYGYT